These T cell receptor beta chains were read from a single sample in a study of cytomegalovirus exposure and HLA in healthy donors. Sequencing used immunoSEQ multiplex PCR; TCRdb keeps in-frame clones, though not all of them. The table shows roughly 90,000 clones, with around four fifths occurring only once. The specimen was PBMCs. These receptors originate from a man aged 25-45 years in good health and CMV-seropositive. CDR3s include the opening cysteine and the closing phenylalanine or tryptophan. Clone size appears in some rows only: once, few, many, or a class for an expanded clone.

J | length | V | size | CDR3
TRBJ1-6 | 13 | TRBV6-5 | . | CASKTGGDSPLHF
TRBJ2-1 | 15 | TRBV6-5 | . | CASSRGQGNYNEQFF
TRBJ2-2 | 14 | TRBV10-1 | once | CASSGNRYTGELFF
TRBJ1-3 | 15 | TRBV7-9 | few | CASSRTAFSGNTIYF
TRBJ1-5 | 15 | TRBV28 | . | CASSGQGVRGQPQHF
TRBJ2-1 | 15 | TRBV10-3 | . | CAISETLAGGNEQFF
TRBJ2-1 | 17 | TRBV7-6 | . | CASSLVEAGIGVNEQFF
TRBJ2-7 | 16 | TRBV15 | . | CATRVGRDRGNYEQYF
TRBJ2-3 | 14 | TRBV5-1 | . | CASSKDWRADTQYF
TRBJ1-1 | 12 | TRBV5-4 | . | CASRSTRSEAFF
TRBJ1-2 | 15 | TRBV13 | . | CASSKGTGVIDGYTF
TRBJ2-1 | 15 | TRBV7-2 | . | CASSLAQLATNEQFF
TRBJ2-3 | 14 | TRBV14 | . | CASSQVRLAGTQYF
TRBJ2-3 | 16 | TRBV7-9 | . | CASSPRLAGSTDTQYF
TRBJ1-4 | 15 | TRBV27 | . | CASSQADRWREKLFF
TRBJ1-5 | 14 | TRBV13 | . | CASSLGQVNQPQHF
TRBJ1-1 | 18 | TRBV10-2 | few | CASRGWAGGRSWNTEAFF
TRBJ2-5 | 16 | TRBV5-1 | . | CASTLLSGTPQETQYF
TRBJ2-1 | 16 | TRBV5-5 | . | CASRREGQGAFNEQFF
TRBJ1-4 | 15 | TRBV18 | . | CASSPTVGGYEKLFF
TRBJ2-2 | 14 | TRBV7-2 | . | CASSLAQGPGELFF
TRBJ2-2 | 18 | TRBV5-1 | . | CASSLAARGLSGTGELFF
. | 19 | TRBV10-3 | . | CAISESHNSARRQGTEQYF
TRBJ1-5 | 12 | TRBV2 | once | CASNSLNQPQHF
TRBJ1-1 | 13 | TRBV28 | few | CASFSGQGGEAFF
TRBJ2-4 | 18 | TRBV13 | few | CASSPAGGSRVAKNIQYF
TRBJ2-7 | 16 | TRBV10-2 | . | CASSAGLAGGLYEQYF
TRBJ2-7 | 19 | TRBV7-9 | once | CASSPIMLSFLAGTYEQYF
TRBJ1-5 | 13 | TRBV6-5 | . | CATQRGAGQPQHF
TRBJ2-7 | 16 | TRBV28 | . | CASAPITSGLLYEQYF
TRBJ1-2 | 12 | TRBV27 | once | CADLRGADGYTF
TRBJ2-2 | 15 | TRBV6-6 | . | CASSYAGGSTGELFF
TRBJ1-1 | 14 | TRBV18 | . | CASSGGQGSTEAFF
TRBJ1-3 | 15 | TRBV5-6 | . | CASSFEGDSGNTIYF
TRBJ2-1 | 16 | TRBV7-2 | . | CASSSLAGGSYNEQFF
TRBJ2-7 | 15 | TRBV5-4 | few | CASSSKLAGFYEQYF
TRBJ2-3 | 15 | TRBV4-3 | once | CASSQETTSTDTQYF
TRBJ2-7 | 17 | TRBV27 | . | CASSLSGTDLVSYEQYF
TRBJ2-7 | 14 | TRBV10-3 | . | CAISESGQGMGQYF
TRBJ2-1 | 13 | TRBV2 | . | CASRVNSDNEQFF
TRBJ1-5 | 14 | TRBV6-5 | . | CASSSTGVGQPQHF
TRBJ2-1 | 14 | TRBV7-6 | . | CASSVGQGSGEQFF
TRBJ1-2 | 16 | TRBV6-5 | few | CASSYLPGQGNYGYTF
TRBJ2-2 | 14 | TRBV6-4 | once | CASSSEGGSGELFF
TRBJ2-1 | 15 | TRBV15 | . | CATQTGAGGYNEQFF
TRBJ2-3 | 13 | TRBV27 | . | CASSWDFTDTQYF
TRBJ2-5 | 14 | TRBV29-1 | . | CSVGQGARTETQYF
TRBJ1-5 | 19 | TRBV4-3 | . | CASSQDFPVDRGSEQPQHF
TRBJ2-3 | 12 | TRBV10-3 | . | CAIRSGADTQYF
TRBJ1-1 | 13 | TRBV11-2 | . | CASSLRGNTEAFF
TRBJ2-1 | 15 | TRBV11-3 | . | CASSLDNGAKNEQFF